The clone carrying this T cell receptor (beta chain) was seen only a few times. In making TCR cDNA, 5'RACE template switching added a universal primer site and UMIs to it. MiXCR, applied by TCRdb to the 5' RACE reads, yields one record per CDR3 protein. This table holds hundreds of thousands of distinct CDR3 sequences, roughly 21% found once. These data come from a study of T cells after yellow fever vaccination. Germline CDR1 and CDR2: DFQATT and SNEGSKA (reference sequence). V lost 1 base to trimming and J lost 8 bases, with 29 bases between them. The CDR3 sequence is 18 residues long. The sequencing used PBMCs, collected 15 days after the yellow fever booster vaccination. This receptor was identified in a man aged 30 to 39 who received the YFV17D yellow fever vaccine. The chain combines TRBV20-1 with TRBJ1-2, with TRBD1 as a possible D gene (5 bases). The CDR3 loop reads CSARALGSDIPGLWGYTF. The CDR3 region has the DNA TGCAGTGCTAGAGCCTTAGGGTCGGACATTCCTGGATTGTGGGGCTACACCTTC.